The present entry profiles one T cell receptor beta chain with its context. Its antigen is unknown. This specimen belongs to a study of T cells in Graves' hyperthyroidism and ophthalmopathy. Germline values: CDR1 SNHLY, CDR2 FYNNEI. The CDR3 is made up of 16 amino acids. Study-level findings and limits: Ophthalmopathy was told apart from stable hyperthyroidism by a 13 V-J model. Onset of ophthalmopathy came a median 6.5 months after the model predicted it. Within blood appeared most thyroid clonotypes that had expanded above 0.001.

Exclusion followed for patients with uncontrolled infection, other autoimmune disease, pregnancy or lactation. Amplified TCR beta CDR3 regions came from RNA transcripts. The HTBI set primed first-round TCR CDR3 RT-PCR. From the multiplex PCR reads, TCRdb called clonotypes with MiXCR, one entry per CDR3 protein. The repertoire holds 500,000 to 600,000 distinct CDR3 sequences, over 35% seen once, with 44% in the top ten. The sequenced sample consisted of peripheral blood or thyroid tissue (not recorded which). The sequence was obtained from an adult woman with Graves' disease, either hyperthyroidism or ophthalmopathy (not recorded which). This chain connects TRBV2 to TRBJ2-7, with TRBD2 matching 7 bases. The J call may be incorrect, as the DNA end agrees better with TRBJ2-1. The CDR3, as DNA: TGTGCCAGCAGTGAATCGAAGGGACTATCGACCAATGAGCAGTTCTTC. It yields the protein CASSESKGLSTNEQFF.